The rows below give T cell receptor beta chains drawn from one sample of a study of technical replicates of blood from a handful of donors. The assay was immunoSEQ multiplex PCR, and TCRdb's table has in-frame clones only and misses some. The repertoire includes approximately 65,000 clones, more than 75% of them detected once, and roughly 5% sits in the top ten. Sequenced sample: PBMCs. The receptors here all came from a human donor in good health. Some clones in this sample may be carry-over from other donors' samples. Both conserved end residues are trimmed from each CDR3. Rows may omit the clone size; those that give it use once, few, many or a size class.

CDR3 protein	clone size	J gene	V gene
ASRVSYEQY	NA	TRBJ2-7	TRBV5-8
ASSPKGQGSNTEAF	NA	TRBJ1-1	TRBV18
ASRIRLGLVETQY	NA	TRBJ2-5	TRBV5-6
SVEHSGSAYNEQF	NA	TRBJ2-1	TRBV29-1
ASSPLPLAGDPRDTQY	NA	TRBJ2-3	TRBV18
ASSFAEYPGELF	NA	TRBJ2-2	TRBV7-2
ASSYSAAYAGGSGGELF	NA	TRBJ2-2	TRBV9
ASSIGSVSYNEQF	NA	TRBJ2-1	TRBV19
ASSTGNHETQY	NA	TRBJ2-5	TRBV19
AWNSETGELF	NA	TRBJ2-2	TRBV30
ASSFEDFSGNTIY	once	TRBJ1-3	TRBV7-6
ASSPGQGSYNEQF	NA	TRBJ2-1	TRBV18
ASSLERGEQF	NA	TRBJ2-1	TRBV7-9
ASRSQGNQPQH	few	TRBJ1-5	TRBV27
ASSLGGRDGANVLT	NA	TRBJ2-6	TRBV5-6
ASSLLSGYNEQF	NA	TRBJ2-1	TRBV14
ASSPGQGPLGNSPLH	NA	TRBJ1-6	TRBV2
SVESWTSGDNEQF	NA	TRBJ2-1	TRBV29-1
ASSTYRGRDEKLF	NA	TRBJ1-4	TRBV11-2
ASSDPSGGDANTGELF	NA	TRBJ2-2	TRBV2
ASSPTDSYNEQF	NA	TRBJ2-1	TRBV5-4
ASSLGLPNTGELF	NA	TRBJ2-2	TRBV9
ASSLTPAEPYEQY	NA	TRBJ2-7	TRBV7-3
ASSWEFRGTDTQY	NA	TRBJ2-3	TRBV5-6
SSAGLAGAERYEQF	NA	TRBJ2-1	TRBV29-1
ASTPGVHYGYT	NA	TRBJ1-2	TRBV7-2
ASSRPGQGGETQY	NA	TRBJ2-5	TRBV5-4
ASSPDLAGGVDTQY	NA	TRBJ2-3	TRBV5-4
SGQGEVTDTQY	NA	TRBJ2-3	TRBV2
ASSSFPGLAGGTGDTQY	NA	TRBJ2-3	TRBV5-1
ASSQDRVTSEAF	NA	TRBJ1-1	TRBV18
ASSLSGAGNTIY	NA	TRBJ1-3	TRBV5-4
AISEWASKSEQY	NA	TRBJ2-7	TRBV10-3
ASSPEPLASKNIQY	NA	TRBJ2-4	TRBV4-2
ASSGQWTGELF	NA	TRBJ2-2	TRBV2
ASSLLAGYDTQY	NA	TRBJ2-3	TRBV7-2
ASKKEQGSLGYT	once	TRBJ1-2	TRBV27
ASSLDRPDSNQPQH	NA	TRBJ1-5	TRBV7-8
ASTRGLLTYEQY	NA	TRBJ2-7	TRBV11-2
ASSSRRGQPQH	NA	TRBJ1-5	TRBV7-8
ASSPDRAGNTIY	NA	TRBJ1-3	TRBV18
ASSLAPGLADEQF	NA	TRBJ2-1	TRBV7-6
ASSLESSAHYNEQF	NA	TRBJ2-1	TRBV7-6
ASSLGPYERSSYNEQF	NA	TRBJ2-1	TRBV7-9
ASSPPPLGQLHEQY	NA	TRBJ2-7	TRBV7-9
ASSLGTASYNEQF	NA	TRBJ2-1	TRBV4-2
SVGTGDNQPQH	NA	TRBJ1-5	TRBV29-1
ASSLTGTEGETQY	NA	TRBJ2-5	TRBV7-3
ASSVGGGTEGEKLF	once	TRBJ1-4	TRBV9
ASSLEGRGVVYGYT	NA	TRBJ1-2	TRBV7-2
ATSGRTSGGADTQY	NA	TRBJ2-3	TRBV15